This TCR beta chain came from a study of blood T cell repertoires in COVID-19. CDR1 is SGDLS, CDR2 YYNGEE, per germline. This CDR3 region has 14 residues. V was cut by 0 bases and J by 3 bases, with 8 bases left in between. Profiling relied on immunoSEQ multiplex PCR, and the TCRdb table lists in-frame clones only, not all of them. The sample yields a few hundred thousand clones, around nine tenths seen once. The sample taken for sequencing was PBMCs or T cells enriched from blood (not recorded which). V and J are TRBV9 and TRBJ2-3; unclear D gene. The TCR originated in a woman between 40 and 50 years old who had recovered from COVID-19. In DNA, the CDR3 is TGTGCCAGCAGCGTAGGCGGTCTTACAGATACGCAGTATTTT. Translation: CASSVGGLTDTQYF.